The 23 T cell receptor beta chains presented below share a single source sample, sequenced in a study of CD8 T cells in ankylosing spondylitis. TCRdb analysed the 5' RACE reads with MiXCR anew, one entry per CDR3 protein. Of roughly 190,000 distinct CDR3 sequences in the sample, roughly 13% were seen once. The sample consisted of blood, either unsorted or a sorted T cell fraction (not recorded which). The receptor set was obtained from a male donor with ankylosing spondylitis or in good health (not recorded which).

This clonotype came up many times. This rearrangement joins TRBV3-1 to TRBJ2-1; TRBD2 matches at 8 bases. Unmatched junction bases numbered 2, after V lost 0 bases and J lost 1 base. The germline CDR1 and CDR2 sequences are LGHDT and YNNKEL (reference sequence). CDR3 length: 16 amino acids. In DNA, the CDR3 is TGTGCCAGCAGCCAAGACCCGGGGGGGTCCTACAATGAGCAGTTCTTC. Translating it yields CASSQDPGGSYNEQFF.

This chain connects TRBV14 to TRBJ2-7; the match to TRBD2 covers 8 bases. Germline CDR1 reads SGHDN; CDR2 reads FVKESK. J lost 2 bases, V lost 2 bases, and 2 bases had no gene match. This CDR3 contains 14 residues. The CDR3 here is CASSQRGGPYEQYF. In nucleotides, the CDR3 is TGTGCCAGCAGCCAACGGGGGGGTCCCTACGAGCAGTACTTC.

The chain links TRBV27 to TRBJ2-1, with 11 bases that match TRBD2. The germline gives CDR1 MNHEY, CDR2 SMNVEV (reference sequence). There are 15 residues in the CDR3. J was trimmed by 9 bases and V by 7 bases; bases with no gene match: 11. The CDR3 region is CASNVAGGRVLEQFF. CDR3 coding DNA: TGTGCCAGCAATGTAGCGGGAGGGCGGGTCCTTGAGCAGTTCTTC.

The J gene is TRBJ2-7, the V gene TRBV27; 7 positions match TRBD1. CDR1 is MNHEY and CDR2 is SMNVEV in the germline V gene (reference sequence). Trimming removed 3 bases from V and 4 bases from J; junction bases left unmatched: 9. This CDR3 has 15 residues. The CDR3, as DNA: TGTGCCAGCAGTTTGGCTCGGACAGGCGGATACGAGCAGTACTTC. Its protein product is CASSLARTGGYEQYF.

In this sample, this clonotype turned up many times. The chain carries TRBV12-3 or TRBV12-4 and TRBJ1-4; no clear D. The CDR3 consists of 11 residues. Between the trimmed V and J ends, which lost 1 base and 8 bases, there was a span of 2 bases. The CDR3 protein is CASSLGEKLFF. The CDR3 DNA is TGTGCCAGCAGTTTAGGGGAAAAACTGTTTTTT.

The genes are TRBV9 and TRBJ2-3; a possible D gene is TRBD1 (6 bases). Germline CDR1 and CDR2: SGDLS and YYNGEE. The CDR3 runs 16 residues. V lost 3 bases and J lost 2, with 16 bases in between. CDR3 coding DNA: TGTGCCAGCAGCGCCCACCAGGGGACCGACACAGATACGCAGTATTTT. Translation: CASSAHQGTDTDTQYF.

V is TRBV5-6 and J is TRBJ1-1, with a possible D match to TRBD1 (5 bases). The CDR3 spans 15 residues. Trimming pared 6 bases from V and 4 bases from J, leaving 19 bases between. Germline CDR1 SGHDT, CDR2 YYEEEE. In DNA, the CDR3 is TGTGCCAGCATCGGGGGAGGTGAAGTATTCACTGAAGCTTTCTTT. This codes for CASIGGGEVFTEAFF. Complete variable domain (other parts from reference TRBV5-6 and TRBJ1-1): DAGVTQSPTHLIKTRGQQVTLRCSPKSGHDTVSWYQQALGQGPQFIFQYYEEEERQRGNFPDRFSGHQFPNYSSELNVNALLLGDSALYLCASIGGGEVFTEAFFGQGTRLTVV.

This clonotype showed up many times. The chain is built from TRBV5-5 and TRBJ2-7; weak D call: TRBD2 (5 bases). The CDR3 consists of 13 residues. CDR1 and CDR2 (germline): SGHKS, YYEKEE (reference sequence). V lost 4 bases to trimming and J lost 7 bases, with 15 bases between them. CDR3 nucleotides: TGTGCCAGCAGCCTTCCCGCGGGTATGGAGCAGTACTTC. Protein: CASSLPAGMEQYF. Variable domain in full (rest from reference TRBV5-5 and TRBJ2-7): DAGVTQSPTHLIKTRGQQVTLRCSPISGHKSVSWYQQVLGQGPQFIFQYYEKEERGRGNFPDRFSARQFPNYSSELNVNALLLGDSALYLCASSLPAGMEQYFGPGTRLTVT.

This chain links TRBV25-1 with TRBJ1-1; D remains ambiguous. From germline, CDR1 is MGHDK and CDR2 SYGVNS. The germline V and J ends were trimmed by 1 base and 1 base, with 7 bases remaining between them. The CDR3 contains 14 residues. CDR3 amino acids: CASSEFNGNTEAFF. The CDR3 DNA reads TGTGCCAGCAGTGAATTTAACGGGAACACTGAAGCTTTCTTT.

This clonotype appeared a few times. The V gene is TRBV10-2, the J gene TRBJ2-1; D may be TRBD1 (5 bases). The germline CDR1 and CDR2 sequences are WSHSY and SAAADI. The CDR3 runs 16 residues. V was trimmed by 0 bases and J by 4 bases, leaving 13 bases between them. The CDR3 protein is CASSESDMGPYNEQFF. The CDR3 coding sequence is TGCGCCAGCAGTGAGTCGGATATGGGGCCTTACAATGAGCAGTTCTTC.

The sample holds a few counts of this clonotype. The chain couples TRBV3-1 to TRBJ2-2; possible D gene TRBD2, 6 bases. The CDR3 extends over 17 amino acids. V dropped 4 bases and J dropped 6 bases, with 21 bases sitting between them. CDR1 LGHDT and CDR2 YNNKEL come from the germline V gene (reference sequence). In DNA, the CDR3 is TGTGCCAGCAGCCCGAGGACCCGGGAGTGGGTGGCCGGGGAGCTGTTTTTT. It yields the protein CASSPRTREWVAGELFF.

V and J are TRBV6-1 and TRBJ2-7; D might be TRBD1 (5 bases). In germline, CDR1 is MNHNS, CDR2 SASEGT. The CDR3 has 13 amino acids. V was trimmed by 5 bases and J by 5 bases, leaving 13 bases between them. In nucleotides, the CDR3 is TGTGCCAGCAGTCATAGGGGTTCTCACGAGCAGTACTTC. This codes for CASSHRGSHEQYF.

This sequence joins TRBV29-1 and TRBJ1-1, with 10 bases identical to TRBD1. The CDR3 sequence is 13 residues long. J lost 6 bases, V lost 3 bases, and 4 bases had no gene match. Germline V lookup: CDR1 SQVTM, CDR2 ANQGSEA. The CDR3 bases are TGCAGCGTTGAGGGACAGGGGTCCCCTGAAGCTTTCTTT. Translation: CSVEGQGSPEAFF.

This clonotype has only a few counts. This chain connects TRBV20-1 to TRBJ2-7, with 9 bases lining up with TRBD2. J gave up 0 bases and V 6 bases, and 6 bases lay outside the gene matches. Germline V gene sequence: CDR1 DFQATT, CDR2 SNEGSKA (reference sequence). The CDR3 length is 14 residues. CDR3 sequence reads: CSAVAGESSYEQYF. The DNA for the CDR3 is TGCAGTGCAGTAGCGGGGGAGAGCTCCTACGAGCAGTACTTC.

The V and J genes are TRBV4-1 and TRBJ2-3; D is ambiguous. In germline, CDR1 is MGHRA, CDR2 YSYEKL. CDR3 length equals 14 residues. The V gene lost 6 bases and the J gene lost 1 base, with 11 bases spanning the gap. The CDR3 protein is CASSHEVRTDTQYF. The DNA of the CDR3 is TGCGCCAGCAGTCACGAGGTTCGCACAGATACGCAGTATTTT.

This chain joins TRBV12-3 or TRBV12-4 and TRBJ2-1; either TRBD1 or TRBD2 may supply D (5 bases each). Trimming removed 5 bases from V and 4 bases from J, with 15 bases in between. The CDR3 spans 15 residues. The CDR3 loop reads CASSLVGTGYNEQFF. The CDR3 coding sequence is TGTGCCAGCAGTCTTGTCGGGACGGGTTACAATGAGCAGTTCTTC.

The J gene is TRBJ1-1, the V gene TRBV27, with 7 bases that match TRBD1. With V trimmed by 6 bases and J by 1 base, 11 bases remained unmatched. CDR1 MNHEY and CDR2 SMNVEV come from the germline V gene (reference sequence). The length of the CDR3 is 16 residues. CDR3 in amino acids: CASSQGTVLTNTEAFF. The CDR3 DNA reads TGTGCCAGCAGCCAAGGGACAGTATTGACGAACACTGAAGCTTTCTTT.

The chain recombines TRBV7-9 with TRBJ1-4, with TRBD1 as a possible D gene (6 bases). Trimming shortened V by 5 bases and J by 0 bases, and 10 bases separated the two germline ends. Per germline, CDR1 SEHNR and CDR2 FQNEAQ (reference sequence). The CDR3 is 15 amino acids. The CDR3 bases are TGTGCCAGCAGCATCCGACAGGCAACTAATGAAAAACTGTTTTTT. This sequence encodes CASSIRQATNEKLFF.

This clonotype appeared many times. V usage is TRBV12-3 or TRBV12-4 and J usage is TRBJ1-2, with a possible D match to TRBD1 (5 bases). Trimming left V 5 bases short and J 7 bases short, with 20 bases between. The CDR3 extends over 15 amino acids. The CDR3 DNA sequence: TGTGCCAGCAGTCTTCGCCAAGACAGTCTCCTTGGCTACACCTTC. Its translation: CASSLRQDSLLGYTF.

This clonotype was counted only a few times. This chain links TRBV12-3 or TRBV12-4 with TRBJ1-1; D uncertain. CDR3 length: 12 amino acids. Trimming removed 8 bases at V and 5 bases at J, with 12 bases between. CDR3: CASVRSGTEAFF. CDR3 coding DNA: TGTGCCAGCGTCAGATCCGGGACTGAAGCTTTCTTT.

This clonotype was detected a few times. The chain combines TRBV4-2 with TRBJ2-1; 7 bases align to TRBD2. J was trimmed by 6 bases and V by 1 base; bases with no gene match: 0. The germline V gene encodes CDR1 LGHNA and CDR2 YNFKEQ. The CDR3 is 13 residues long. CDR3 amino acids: CASSQGGGNEQFF. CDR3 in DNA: TGTGCCAGCAGCCAAGGGGGGGGCAATGAGCAGTTCTTC.

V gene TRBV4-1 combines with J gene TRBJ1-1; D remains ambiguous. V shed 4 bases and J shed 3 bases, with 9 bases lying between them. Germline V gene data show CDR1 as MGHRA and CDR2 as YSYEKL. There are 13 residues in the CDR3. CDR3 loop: CASSRGRHTEAFF. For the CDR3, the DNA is TGCGCCAGCAGCCGCGGACGGCACACTGAAGCTTTCTTT.

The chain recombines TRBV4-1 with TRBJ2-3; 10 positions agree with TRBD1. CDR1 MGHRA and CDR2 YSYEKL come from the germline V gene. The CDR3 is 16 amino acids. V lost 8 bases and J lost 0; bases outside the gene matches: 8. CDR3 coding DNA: TGCGCCAGCCGACGGAGACAGGGGGCTAGCACAGATACGCAGTATTTT. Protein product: CASRRRQGASTDTQYF.